This T cell receptor beta chain was sequenced for a study of T-cell reconstitution after alpha-beta-depleted transplantation in children. By its share, this clonotype is medium-sized. The library targeted TCRbeta and was prepared with unique molecular identifiers. TCRdb recomputed calls from the PCR reads with MiXCR, one row per CDR3 protein. The table lists over 5,000 distinct CDR3 sequences, more than 15% of them singletons, with roughly 12% in the top ten. Germline assignment: CDR1 SQVTM and CDR2 ANQGSEA. With V trimmed by 5 bases and J by 4 bases, 9 bases remained unmatched. The CDR3 has 15 residues.

Sequences were derived from PBMCs, mostly from graft donor cells, sampled 60 days after TCRalphabeta/CD19-depleted stem cell transplant. The clonotype comes from a male patient aged 5 to 17 who had a stem cell transplant for acute myeloid leukemia, so the T cells may come from the graft donor. This rearrangement joins TRBV29-1 to TRBJ2-3; 10 bases map to TRBD2. CDR3 sequence: CSVPAPSGSSDTQYF. CDR3 nucleotide sequence: TGCAGCGTTCCCGCCCCTAGCGGGAGCTCAGATACGCAGTATTTT.